These 4 T cell receptor beta chains were sequenced from one sample in a study of T cells after somatic rescue of genetic block. Clones were sequenced by immunoSEQ multiplex PCR, and TCRdb holds only the in-frame ones, with some missing. The sample shows roughly 92,000 clones, about 87% of them seen only once. What was sequenced was peripheral blood mononuclear cells (PBMCs). The receptors derive from a woman under 30.

V and J are TRBV5-6 and TRBJ1-2, with 9 bases identical to TRBD1. CDR1 and CDR2 from the germline V gene are SGHDT and YYEEEE. This CDR3 contains 14 residues. The V and J ends lost 0 bases and 8 bases, in that order; junction bases with no gene match: 5. This CDR3 reads CASSLVQGARGYTF. The CDR3 DNA follows: TGTGCCAGCAGCTTGGTACAGGGGGCGCGGGGCTACACCTTC.

This clone was detected only once. V is TRBV6-6 and J is TRBJ1-6; no clear D. The germline V and J ends were trimmed by 7 bases and 2 bases, with 9 bases remaining between them. CDR1 is MNHNY, CDR2 SVGAGI, per germline (reference sequence). This CDR3 has 14 residues. The CDR3 region is CASTGLPYNSPLHF. CDR3 nucleotides: TGTGCCAGCACGGGGTTGCCCTATAATTCACCCCTCCACTTT.

The chain has TRBV4-1 and TRBJ2-7; D may be TRBD2 (6 bases). The V end was cut by 4 bases, the J end by 0 bases, with 13 bases between. This CDR3 is built from 15 residues. Germline-derived CDR1 and CDR2 are MGHRA and YSYEKL. The CDR3 here is CASSLGGTISYEQYF. In nucleotides, the CDR3 is TGCGCCAGCAGCCTAGGAGGGACCATCTCCTACGAGCAGTACTTC.

The gene calls are TRBV5-4 and TRBJ2-1; 10 positions match TRBD1. The CDR3 consists of 15 residues. With V trimmed by 4 bases and J by 2 bases, 3 bases remained unmatched. Germline CDR1 reads SGHNT; CDR2 reads YYREEE (reference sequence). CDR3 DNA: TGTGCCAGCAGCGGGGACAGGGGAACCTACAATGAGCAGTTCTTC. It is translated as CASSGDRGTYNEQFF. The whole variable domain, remainder taken from reference TRBV5-4 and TRBJ2-1, is ETGVTQSPTHLIKTRGQQVTLRCSSQSGHNTVSWYQQALGQGPQFIFQYYREEENGRGNFPPRFSGLQFPNYSSELNVNALELDDSALYLCASSGDRGTYNEQFFGPGTRLTVL.